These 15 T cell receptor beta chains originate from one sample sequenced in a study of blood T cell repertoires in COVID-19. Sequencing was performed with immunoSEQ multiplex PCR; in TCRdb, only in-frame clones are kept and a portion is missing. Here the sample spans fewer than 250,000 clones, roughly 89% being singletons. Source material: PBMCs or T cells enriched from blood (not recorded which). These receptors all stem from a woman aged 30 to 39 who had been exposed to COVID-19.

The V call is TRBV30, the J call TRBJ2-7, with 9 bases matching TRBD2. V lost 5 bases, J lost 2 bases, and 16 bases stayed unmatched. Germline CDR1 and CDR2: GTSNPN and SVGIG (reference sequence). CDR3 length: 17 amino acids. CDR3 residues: CAWSASGDPDRPYEQYF. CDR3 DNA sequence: TGTGCCTGGTCAGCTAGCGGGGACCCCGACCGACCCTACGAGCAGTACTTC.

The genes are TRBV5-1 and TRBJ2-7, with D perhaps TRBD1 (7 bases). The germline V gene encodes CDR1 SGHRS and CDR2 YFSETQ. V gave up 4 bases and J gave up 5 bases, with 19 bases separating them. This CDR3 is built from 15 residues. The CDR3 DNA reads TGCGCCAGCAGCCCGCTGACAGGGAGGAAAGACGAGCAGTACTTC. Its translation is CASSPLTGRKDEQYF. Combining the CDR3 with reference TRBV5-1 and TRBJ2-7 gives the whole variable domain KAGVTQTPRYLIKTRGQQVTLSCSPISGHRSVSWYQQTPGQGLQFLFEYFSETQRNKGNFPGRFSGRQFSNSRSEMNVSTLELGDSALYLCASSPLTGRKDEQYFGPGTRLTVT.

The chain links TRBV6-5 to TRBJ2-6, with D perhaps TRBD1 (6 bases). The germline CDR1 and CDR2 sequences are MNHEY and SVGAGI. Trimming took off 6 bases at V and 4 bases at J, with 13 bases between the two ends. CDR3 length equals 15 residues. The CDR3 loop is CASRQGLYGANVLTF. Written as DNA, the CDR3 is TGTGCCAGCAGGCAGGGGCTTTACGGGGCCAACGTCCTGACTTTC.

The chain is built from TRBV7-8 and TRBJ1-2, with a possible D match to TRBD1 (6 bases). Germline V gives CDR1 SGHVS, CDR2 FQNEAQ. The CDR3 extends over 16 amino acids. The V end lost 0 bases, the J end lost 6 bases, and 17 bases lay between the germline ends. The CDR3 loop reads CASSLAHSLGADGYTF. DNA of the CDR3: TGTGCCAGCAGCTTAGCGCATAGTCTGGGGGCCGATGGCTACACCTTC.

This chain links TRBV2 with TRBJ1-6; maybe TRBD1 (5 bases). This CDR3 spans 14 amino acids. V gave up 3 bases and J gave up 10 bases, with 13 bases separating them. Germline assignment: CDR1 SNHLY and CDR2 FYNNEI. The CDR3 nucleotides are TGTGCCAGCAGTGACCCGGCAGGGAAATCACCCCTCCACTTT. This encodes CASSDPAGKSPLHF.

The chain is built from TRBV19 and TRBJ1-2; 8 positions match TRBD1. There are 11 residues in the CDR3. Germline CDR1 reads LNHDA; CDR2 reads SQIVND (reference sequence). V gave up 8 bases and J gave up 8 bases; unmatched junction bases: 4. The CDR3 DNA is TGTGCCAGTCAGGGGGCAAGCGGCTACACCTTC. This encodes CASQGASGYTF.

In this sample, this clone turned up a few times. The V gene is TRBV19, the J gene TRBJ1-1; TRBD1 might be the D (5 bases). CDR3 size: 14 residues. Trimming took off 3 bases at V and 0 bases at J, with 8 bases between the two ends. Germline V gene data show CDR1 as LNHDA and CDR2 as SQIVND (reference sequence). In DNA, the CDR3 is TGTGCCAGTAGTATGGGGGGGTTGAACACTGAAGCTTTCTTT. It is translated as CASSMGGLNTEAFF.

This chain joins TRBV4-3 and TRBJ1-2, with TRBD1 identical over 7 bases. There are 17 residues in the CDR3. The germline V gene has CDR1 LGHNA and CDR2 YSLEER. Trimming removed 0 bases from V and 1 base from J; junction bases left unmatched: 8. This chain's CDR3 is CASSQEIRQGFNYGYTF. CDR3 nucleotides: TGCGCCAGCAGCCAAGAAATCAGACAGGGCTTTAACTATGGCTACACCTTC.

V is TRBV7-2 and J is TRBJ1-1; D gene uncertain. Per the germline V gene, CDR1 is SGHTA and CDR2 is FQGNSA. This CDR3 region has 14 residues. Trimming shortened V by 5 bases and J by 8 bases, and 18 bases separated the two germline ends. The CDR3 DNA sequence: TGTGCCAGCAGCCTCAGTAAGAGTGCGGGGGAAGCTTTCTTT. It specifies CASSLSKSAGEAFF. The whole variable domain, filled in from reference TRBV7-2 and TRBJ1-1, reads GAGVSQSPSNKVTEKGKDVELRCDPISGHTALYWYRQSLGQGLEFLIYFQGNSAPDKSGLPSDRFSAERTGGSVSTLTIQRTQQEDSAVYLCASSLSKSAGEAFFGQGTRLTVV.

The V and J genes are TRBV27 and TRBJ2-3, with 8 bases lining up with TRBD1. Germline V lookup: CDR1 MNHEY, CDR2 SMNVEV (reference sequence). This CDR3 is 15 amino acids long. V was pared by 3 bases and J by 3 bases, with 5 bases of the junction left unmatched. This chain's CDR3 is CASSFRDRKTDTQYF. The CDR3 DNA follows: TGTGCCAGCAGTTTCCGGGACAGGAAGACAGATACGCAGTATTTT.

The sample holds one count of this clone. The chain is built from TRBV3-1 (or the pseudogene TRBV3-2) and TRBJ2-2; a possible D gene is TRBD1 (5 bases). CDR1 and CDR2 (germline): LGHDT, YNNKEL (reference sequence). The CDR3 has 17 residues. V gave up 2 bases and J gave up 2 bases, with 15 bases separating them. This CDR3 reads CASSQTGDDRNTGELFF. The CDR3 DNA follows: TGTGCCAGCAGCCAAACAGGAGACGACCGAAACACCGGGGAGCTGTTTTTT.

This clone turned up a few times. This CDR3 reads CAWSVGTGGGNQPQHF. The CDR3 DNA is TGTGCCTGGAGTGTAGGGACAGGGGGCGGCAATCAGCCCCAGCATTTT. This chain links TRBV30 with TRBJ1-5; 12 nucleotides align to TRBD1. Germline CDR1 is GTSNPN and CDR2 is SVGIG (reference sequence). J lost 2 bases, V lost 0 bases, and 2 bases had no gene match. This CDR3 has 16 amino acids.

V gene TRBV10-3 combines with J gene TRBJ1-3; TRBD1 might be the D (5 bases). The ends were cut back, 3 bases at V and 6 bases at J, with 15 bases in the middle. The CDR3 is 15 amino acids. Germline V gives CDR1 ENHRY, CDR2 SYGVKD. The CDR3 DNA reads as TGTGCCATCAGTGATACAGGCGGGGTCCCAAACACCATATATTTT. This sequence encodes CAISDTGGVPNTIYF.

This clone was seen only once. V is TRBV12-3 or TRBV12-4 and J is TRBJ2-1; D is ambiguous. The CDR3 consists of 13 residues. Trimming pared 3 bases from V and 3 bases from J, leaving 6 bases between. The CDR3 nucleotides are TGTGCCAGCAGTTTCCCGGGCTACAATGAGCAGTTCTTC. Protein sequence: CASSFPGYNEQFF.

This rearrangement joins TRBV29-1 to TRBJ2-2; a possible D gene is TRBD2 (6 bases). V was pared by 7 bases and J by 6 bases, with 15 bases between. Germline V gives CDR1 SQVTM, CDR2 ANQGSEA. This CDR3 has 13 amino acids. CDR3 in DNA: TGCAGCGGGGTTACTAGCTTAGCCGGGGAGCTGTTTTTT. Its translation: CSGVTSLAGELFF.